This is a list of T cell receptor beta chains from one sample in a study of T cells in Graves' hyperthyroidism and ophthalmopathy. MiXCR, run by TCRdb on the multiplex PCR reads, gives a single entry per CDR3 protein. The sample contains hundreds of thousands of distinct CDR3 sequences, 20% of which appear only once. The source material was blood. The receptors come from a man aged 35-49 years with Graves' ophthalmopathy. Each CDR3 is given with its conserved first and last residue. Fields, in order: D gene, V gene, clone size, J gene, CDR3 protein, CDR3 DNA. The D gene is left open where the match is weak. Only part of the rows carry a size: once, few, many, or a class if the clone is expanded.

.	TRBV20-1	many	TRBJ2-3	CSASARQGTDTQYF	TGCAGTGCTAGTGCACGGCAGGGCACAGATACGCAGTATTTT
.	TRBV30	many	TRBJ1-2	CAWRRGIGTAPYGYTF	TGTGCCTGGAGACGGGGTATCGGGACTGCTCCTTATGGCTACACCTTC
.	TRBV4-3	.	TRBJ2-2	CASSQAGARTGELFF	TGCGCCAGCAGCCAAGCGGGAGCCCGAACCGGGGAGCTGTTTTTT
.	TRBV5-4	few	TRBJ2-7	CASSHSGGLTSYEQYF	TGTGCCAGCAGTCATTCAGGTGGCCTCACCTCCTACGAGCAGTACTTC
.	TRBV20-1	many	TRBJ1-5	CSARFASQPQHF	TGCAGTGCTAGATTCGCCAGTCAGCCCCAGCATTTT
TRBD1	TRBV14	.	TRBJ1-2	CASSHLVGTGHYGYTF	TGTGCCAGCAGCCATTTGGTGGGGACAGGCCACTATGGCTACACCTTC
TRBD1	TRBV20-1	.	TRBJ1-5	CSARNSGTGDQPQHF	TGCAGTGCCAGAAATTCCGGGACAGGGGATCAGCCCCAGCATTTT
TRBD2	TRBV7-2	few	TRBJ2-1	CASSLGRGVQDEQFF	TGTGCCAGCAGCTTAGGGCGGGGGGTGCAGGATGAGCAGTTCTTC
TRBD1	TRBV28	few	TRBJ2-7	CASSGGQAPPRQYF	TGTGCCAGCAGTGGGGGACAGGCCCCCCCTAGGCAGTACTTC
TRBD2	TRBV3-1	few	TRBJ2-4	CASSQAGGAAKNIQYF	TGCGCCAGCAGCCAAGCGGGAGGGGCAGCCAAAAACATTCAGTACTTC
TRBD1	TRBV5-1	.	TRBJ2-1	CASSFLPTGEIDEQFF	TGCGCCAGCAGCTTCCTACCCACAGGGGAAATCGATGAGCAGTTCTTC
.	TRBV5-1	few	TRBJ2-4	CASSPTGPPQNIQYF	TGCGCCAGCAGCCCCACGGGACCCCCCCAAAACATTCAGTACTTC
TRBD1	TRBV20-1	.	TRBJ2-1	CSAGTGYNEQFF	TGCAGTGCCGGGACAGGCTACAATGAGCAGTTCTTC
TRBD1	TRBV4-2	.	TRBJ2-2	CASSQIGTEKNTGELFF	TGTGCCAGCAGCCAGATCGGGACAGAGAAAAACACCGGGGAGCTGTTTTTT
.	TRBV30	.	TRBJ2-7	CAWSAGDSYEQYF	TGTGCCTGGAGTGCCGGTGACTCCTACGAGCAGTACTTC
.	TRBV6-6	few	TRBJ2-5	CASSYSAEQTQYF	TGTGCCAGCAGTTACTCAGCGGAACAGACCCAGTACTTC